The T cell receptor (beta chain) under discussion was sequenced for a study of T-cell memory formation after mild COVID-19. Study-level points and caveats: The finding that pre-infection memory included some responding clones suggested that cross-reactive memory joined.

TCRdb itself ran the 5' RACE reads through MiXCR, one entry per CDR3 protein. Counted here are more than 120,000 distinct CDR3 sequences, 6% to 6.5% occurring once; the ten biggest clones make up 2% to 2.5%. There are 14 residues in the CDR3. The germline CDR1 and CDR2 sequences are ENHRY and SYGVKD. V was clipped by 2 bases and J by 3 bases, with 8 bases between them. Points on this clonotype: The antigen is unknown.

The sequence was collected from an adult woman who had mild COVID-19 (a few samples of this study predate the infection). Cell type and time point are not known. This chain uses TRBV10-3 with TRBJ2-1; perhaps TRBD1 as D (5 bases). Sample: PBMCs or a T cell subset sorted from them (not recorded which). CDR3 residues: CAISEVQDYNEQFF. The CDR3 DNA reads as TGTGCCATCAGTGAGGTACAGGACTACAATGAGCAGTTCTTC.